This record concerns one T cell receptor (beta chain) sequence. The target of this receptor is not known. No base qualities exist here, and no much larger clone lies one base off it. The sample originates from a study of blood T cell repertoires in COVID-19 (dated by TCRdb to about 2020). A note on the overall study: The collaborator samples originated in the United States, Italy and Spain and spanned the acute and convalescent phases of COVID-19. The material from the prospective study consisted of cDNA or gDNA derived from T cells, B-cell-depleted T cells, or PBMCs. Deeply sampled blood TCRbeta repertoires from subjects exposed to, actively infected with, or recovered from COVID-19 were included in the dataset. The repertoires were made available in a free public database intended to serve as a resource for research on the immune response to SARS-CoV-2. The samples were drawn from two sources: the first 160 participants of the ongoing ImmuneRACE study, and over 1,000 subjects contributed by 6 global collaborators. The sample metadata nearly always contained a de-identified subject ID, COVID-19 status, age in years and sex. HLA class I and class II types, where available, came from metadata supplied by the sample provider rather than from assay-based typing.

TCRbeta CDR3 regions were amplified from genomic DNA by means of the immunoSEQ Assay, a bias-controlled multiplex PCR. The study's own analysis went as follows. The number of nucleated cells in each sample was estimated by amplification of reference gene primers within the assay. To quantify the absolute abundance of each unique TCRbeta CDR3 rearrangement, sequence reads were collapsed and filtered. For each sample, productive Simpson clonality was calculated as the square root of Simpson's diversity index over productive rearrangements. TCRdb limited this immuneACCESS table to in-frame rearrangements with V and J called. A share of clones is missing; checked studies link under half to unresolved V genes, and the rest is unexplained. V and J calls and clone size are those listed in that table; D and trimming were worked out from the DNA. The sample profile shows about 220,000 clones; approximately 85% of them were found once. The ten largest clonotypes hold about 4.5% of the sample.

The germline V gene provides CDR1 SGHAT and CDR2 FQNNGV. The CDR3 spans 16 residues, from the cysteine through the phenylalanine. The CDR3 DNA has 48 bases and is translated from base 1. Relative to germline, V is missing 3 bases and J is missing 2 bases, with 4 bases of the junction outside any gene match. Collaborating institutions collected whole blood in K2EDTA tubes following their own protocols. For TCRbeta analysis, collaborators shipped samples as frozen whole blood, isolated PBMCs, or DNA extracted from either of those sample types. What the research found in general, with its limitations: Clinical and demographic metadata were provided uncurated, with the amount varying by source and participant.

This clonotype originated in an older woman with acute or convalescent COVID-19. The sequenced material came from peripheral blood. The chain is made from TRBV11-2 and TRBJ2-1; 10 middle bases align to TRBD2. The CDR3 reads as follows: CASSLASGGAYNEQFF. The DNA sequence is TGTGCCAGCAGCTTGGCTAGCGGGGGAGCCTACAATGAGCAGTTCTTC.